These 17 T cell receptor beta chains came from one sample sequenced in a study of blood T cell repertoires in COVID-19. Produced via immunoSEQ multiplex PCR; TCRdb's table is partial and in-frame only. The sample lists roughly 330,000 clones; 70% to 90% were seen once. The sample was peripheral blood. The origin of the receptors is a young man who had recovered from COVID-19.

This rearrangement joins TRBV7-2 to TRBJ2-2; tentative D call: TRBD1 (6 bases). The CDR3 contains 16 residues. Germline V gene lookup returns CDR1 SGHTA and CDR2 FQGNSA. V shed 3 bases and J shed 0 bases, with 11 bases lying between them. CDR3 region: CASSLDSSSNTGELFF. DNA for the CDR3: TGTGCCAGCAGCTTGGACAGCTCCTCGAACACCGGGGAGCTGTTTTTT.

The J gene is TRBJ1-2, the V gene TRBV18; D may be TRBD1 (5 bases). Per germline, CDR1 KGHSH and CDR2 LQKENI. The V end was cut by 1 base, the J end by 7 bases, with 19 bases between. The CDR3 sequence is 16 residues long. The CDR3 sequence: CASSPQPSRQTSGYTF. CDR3 nucleotides: TGTGCCAGCTCACCACAACCATCCCGACAGACCAGTGGCTACACCTTC.

V is TRBV18 and J is TRBJ1-2; D is uncertain. The CDR3 loop spans 15 amino acids. CDR1 is KGHSH, CDR2 LQKENI, per germline. Trimming pared 0 bases from V and 2 bases from J, leaving 10 bases between. CDR3 amino acids: CASSPPVAINYGYTF. CDR3 nucleotides: TGTGCCAGCTCACCACCGGTGGCCATCAACTATGGCTACACCTTC. Looking up the rest from reference TRBV18 and TRBJ1-2 gives the full variable domain: NAGVMQNPRHLVRRRGQEARLRCSPMKGHSHVYWYRQLPEEGLKFMVYLQKENIIDESGMPKERFSAEFPKEGPSILRIQQVVRGDSAAYFCASSPPVAINYGYTFGSGTRLTVV.

The V call is TRBV6-2 or TRBV6-3, the J call TRBJ2-7, with D perhaps TRBD2 (5 bases). Germline-derived CDR1 and CDR2 are MNHEY and SVGEGT. This CDR3 is built from 13 residues. V lost 6 bases to trimming and J lost 0 bases, with 9 bases between them. DNA for the CDR3: TGTGCCAGCAGCCCAGGACTCTCCTACGAGCAGTACTTC. Translated: CASSPGLSYEQYF.

This chain uses TRBV5-1 with TRBJ2-7, with TRBD1 identical over 8 bases. The CDR3 consists of 14 residues. Germline V gives CDR1 SGHRS, CDR2 YFSETQ. After removal of 1 base from V and 5 bases from J, the junction contained 5 bases not matched to a gene. The CDR3 loop reads CASSLRTGSDEQYF. In nucleotides, the CDR3 is TGCGCCAGCAGCTTGCGGACAGGGAGCGACGAGCAGTACTTC.

The chain couples TRBV30 to TRBJ2-1, with D unclear. V was clipped by 3 bases and J by 0 bases, with 12 bases between them. This CDR3 spans 15 amino acids. Germline lookup yields CDR1 GTSNPN and CDR2 SVGIG (reference sequence). CDR3 DNA sequence: TGTGCCTGGAGCCCCGGGTCGAGCTCCTACAATGAGCAGTTCTTC. As protein: CAWSPGSSSYNEQFF.

This chain links TRBV5-4 with TRBJ2-1; 9 positions agree with TRBD2. CDR1 is SGHNT and CDR2 is YYREEE in the germline V gene (reference sequence). The V and J ends lost 0 bases and 10 bases, in that order; junction bases with no gene match: 5. This CDR3 spans 14 amino acids. The CDR3 bases are TGTGCCAGCAGCTTGGGGGGGACTAGCAACGAGCAGTTCTTC. Its translation is CASSLGGTSNEQFF.

The chain recombines TRBV5-4 with TRBJ2-1; 16 bases map to TRBD2. This CDR3 comprises 17 residues. Losses at the gene ends were 4 bases for V and 7 bases for J; bases not matched to a gene: 8. The V gene's germline CDR1 is SGHNT and CDR2 YYREEE (reference sequence). In DNA form, the CDR3 reads TGTGCCAGCAGCCCGGGGACTAGCGGGGGGGCGAGGAATGAGCAGTTCTTC. This encodes CASSPGTSGGARNEQFF.

The chain carries TRBV27 and TRBJ1-2, with a possible D match to TRBD1 (6 bases). Germline lookup yields CDR1 MNHEY and CDR2 SMNVEV (reference sequence). Trimming shortened V by 6 bases and J by 8 bases, and 16 bases separated the two germline ends. This CDR3 has 13 amino acids. CDR3 region: CASSWGGDKGYTF. The CDR3 DNA sequence: TGTGCCAGCAGCTGGGGGGGCGATAAGGGCTACACCTTC.

The chain joins TRBV10-2 to TRBJ2-7, with 12 nucleotides matching TRBD1. From germline, CDR1 is WSHSY and CDR2 SAAADI. J lost 7 bases, V lost 5 bases, and 6 bases had no gene match. This CDR3 is built from 14 residues. DNA of the CDR3: TGCGCCAGCAGTCCTCGGGACAGGGGGCGGGAGCAGTACTTC. It is translated as CASSPRDRGREQYF.

This chain links TRBV6-5 with TRBJ1-1; the D is unclear. Trimming took 2 bases from V and 1 from J, leaving 14 bases between them. The CDR3 totals 16 residues. Germline V gene data show CDR1 as MNHEY and CDR2 as SVGAGI. The CDR3 spells CASSYLAYRSNTEAFF. CDR3 nucleotide sequence: TGTGCCAGCAGTTACCTAGCATACCGATCGAACACTGAAGCTTTCTTT.

The V and J genes are TRBV29-1 and TRBJ1-3, with 7 bases matching TRBD1. Germline trimming cut 3 bases from V and 0 bases from J; bases unmatched to any gene: 2. CDR1 is SQVTM and CDR2 is ANQGSEA in the germline V gene. This CDR3 region has 14 residues. CDR3 region: CSVEQGDSGNTIYF. The CDR3 coding sequence is TGCAGCGTTGAGCAGGGGGACTCTGGAAACACCATATATTTT.

The chain joins TRBV19 to TRBJ1-5; D is unclear. The CDR3 runs 14 residues. Trimming removed 4 bases at V and 1 base at J, with 8 bases between. Germline-derived CDR1 and CDR2 are LNHDA and SQIVND (reference sequence). The CDR3 DNA reads as TGTGCCAGTAGTAAGGGAGAGAGCAATCAGCCCCAGCATTTT. This translates into CASSKGESNQPQHF.

This clone was observed a few times. The gene calls are TRBV9 and TRBJ1-4, with TRBD1 matching 8 bases. CDR3 length: 15 residues. V shed 2 bases and J 7 bases; nucleotides not matched to a gene: 7. Germline-derived CDR1 and CDR2 are SGDLS and YYNGEE. The CDR3 DNA follows: TGTGCCAGCAGCGTCCAGGGGGCTGGAGGTGAAAAACTGTTTTTT. Amino acids: CASSVQGAGGEKLFF.

This sequence joins TRBV7-9 and TRBJ1-2; 8 nucleotides match TRBD1. The V gene end was trimmed by 5 bases and the J gene end by 4 bases; junction bases not matched to a gene: 3. The germline V gene has CDR1 SEHNR and CDR2 FQNEAQ (reference sequence). CDR3 size: 13 residues. The CDR3 nucleotides read TGTGCCAGCAGCCCAGGGGGCGGCTATGGCTACACCTTC. It specifies CASSPGGGYGYTF.

The chain combines TRBV29-1 with TRBJ1-4; D unresolved. In germline, CDR1 is SQVTM, CDR2 ANQGSEA. This CDR3 spans 15 amino acids. V gave up 5 bases and J gave up 6 bases, with 19 bases separating them. Written as DNA, the CDR3 is TGCAGCGTTCTCCCCCAGTCGGAGGCTCATGAAAAACTGTTTTTT. It codes for CSVLPQSEAHEKLFF.

The chain joins TRBV6-5 to TRBJ2-1; D is uncertain. In germline, CDR1 is MNHEY, CDR2 SVGAGI. Trimming took 5 bases from V and 3 from J, leaving 14 bases between them. The CDR3 runs 15 residues. For the CDR3, the DNA is TGTGCCAGCAGTCTAGAGAACGCTCTCTACAATGAGCAGTTCTTC. It is translated as CASSLENALYNEQFF.